This is a list of T cell receptor beta chains from one sample in a study of Ad26.COV2.S vaccination and SARS-CoV-2 variants. TCRdb keeps only in-frame clones here, not all; method: immunoSEQ multiplex PCR. The table records around 370,000 clones, approximately 90% of them present only once. The sequenced sample was peripheral blood, obtained after recovery from COVID-19. Every receptor here comes from a human donor who had recovered from COVID-19. Both conserved end residues are part of each CDR3. D genes are given only for firm matches.

CDR3aa: CASSSRDGYGYTF; j_gene: TRBJ1-2; d_gene: -; v_gene: TRBV7-3
CDR3aa: CSVEGVSEAFF; j_gene: TRBJ1-1; d_gene: -; v_gene: TRBV29-1
CDR3aa: CASSGRGQVDTQYF; j_gene: TRBJ2-3; d_gene: -; v_gene: TRBV5-4
CDR3aa: CASSLDGPWGIRTDTQYF; j_gene: TRBJ2-3; d_gene: -; v_gene: TRBV11-2
CDR3aa: CASRRGQGPHGYTF; j_gene: TRBJ1-2; d_gene: TRBD1; v_gene: TRBV19
CDR3aa: CASSPLMNTEAFF; j_gene: TRBJ1-1; d_gene: -; v_gene: TRBV19
CDR3aa: CASSSTGFYNSPLHF; j_gene: TRBJ1-6; d_gene: -; v_gene: TRBV6-5
CDR3aa: CASSPTSGGWGDTQYF; j_gene: TRBJ2-3; d_gene: TRBD2; v_gene: TRBV7-2
CDR3aa: CASSQGLMIQADTQYF; j_gene: TRBJ2-3; d_gene: -; v_gene: TRBV4-1
CDR3aa: CASSQDPRVQPQHF; j_gene: TRBJ1-5; d_gene: -; v_gene: TRBV3-1/TRBV3-2
CDR3aa: CASSLARGSNQPQHF; j_gene: TRBJ1-5; d_gene: -; v_gene: TRBV7-8
CDR3aa: CSVGRALWGGDEQFF; j_gene: TRBJ2-1; d_gene: -; v_gene: TRBV29-1
CDR3aa: CASRSELRRGRFLRNTEAFF; j_gene: TRBJ1-1; d_gene: -; v_gene: TRBV12-2
CDR3aa: CASSKNLGTSGYEQYF; j_gene: TRBJ2-7; d_gene: TRBD2; v_gene: TRBV5-5
CDR3aa: CASRAGTGVYEQYF; j_gene: TRBJ2-7; d_gene: TRBD1; v_gene: TRBV6-5
CDR3aa: CASGLGFGGSNNEQFF; j_gene: TRBJ2-1; d_gene: TRBD2; v_gene: TRBV12-5
CDR3aa: CASSFDRGGQETQYF; j_gene: TRBJ2-5; d_gene: TRBD2; v_gene: TRBV7-2
CDR3aa: CASGSAVPTYEQYF; j_gene: TRBJ2-7; d_gene: -; v_gene: TRBV12-5
CDR3aa: CASARDLVAYEQYF; j_gene: TRBJ2-7; d_gene: -; v_gene: TRBV6-5
CDR3aa: CASSTGQGATEAFF; j_gene: TRBJ1-1; d_gene: TRBD1; v_gene: TRBV7-3
CDR3aa: CASSLDTRGYTF; j_gene: TRBJ1-2; d_gene: -; v_gene: TRBV5-5
CDR3aa: CASSLVVGGLLNEQFF; j_gene: TRBJ2-1; d_gene: -; v_gene: TRBV5-6